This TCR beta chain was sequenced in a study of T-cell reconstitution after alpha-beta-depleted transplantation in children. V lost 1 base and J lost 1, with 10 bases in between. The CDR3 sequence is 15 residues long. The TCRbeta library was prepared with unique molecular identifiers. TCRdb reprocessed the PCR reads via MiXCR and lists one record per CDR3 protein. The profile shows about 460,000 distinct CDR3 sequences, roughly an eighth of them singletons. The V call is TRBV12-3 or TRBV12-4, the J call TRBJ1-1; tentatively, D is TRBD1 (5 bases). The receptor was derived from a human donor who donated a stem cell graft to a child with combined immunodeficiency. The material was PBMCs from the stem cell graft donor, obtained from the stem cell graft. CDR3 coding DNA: TGTGCCAGCAGTTTAGAGCAGGGAACGAACACTGAAGCTTTCTTT. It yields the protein CASSLEQGTNTEAFF.